Listed below are T cell receptor beta chains from one sample, sequenced in a study of cytotoxic CD8 clonotypes in ibrutinib-treated CLL. TCRdb's copy holds only in-frame clones and misses some; the assay was immunoSEQ multiplex PCR. This repertoire shows about 200,000 clones, around 70% found once; its top ten account for roughly 13%. The sequencing used PBMCs, collected after 24 months of ibrutinib treatment. These receptors all come from a human donor with chronic lymphocytic leukemia. Both conserved end residues are part of each CDR3. D genes are given only for firm matches. Clone size is given for some rows only: seen once, a few or many times, or a class if the clone is expanded.

J gene	V gene	D gene	clone size	CDR3 DNA	CDR3 protein
TRBJ2-7	TRBV2	NA	NA	TGTGCCAGCAGGTGGGGCGAAAACTACGAGCAGTACTTC	CASRWGENYEQYF
TRBJ2-1	TRBV4-2	NA	few	TGTGCCAGCAGCCAAGAGGTGACGGCCGCCTACAATGAGCAGTTCTTC	CASSQEVTAAYNEQFF
TRBJ2-1	TRBV27	TRBD2	NA	TGTGCCAGCAGTCCCTGGGGACTAGCGGGTAAAGGGGGCAATGAGCAGTTCTTC	CASSPWGLAGKGGNEQFF
TRBJ1-1	TRBV4-3	NA	NA	TGCGCCAGCAGCCAAGTACCGCATAAGGGAATGAACACTGAAGCTTTCTTT	CASSQVPHKGMNTEAFF
TRBJ1-2	TRBV9	NA	NA	TGTGCCAGCAGCGTAGTCCCGACAGCAAACTATGGCTACACCTTC	CASSVVPTANYGYTF
TRBJ2-7	TRBV27	TRBD1	NA	TGTGCCAGCAGTTTTCGAGAGGGGGCTTACGAGCAGTACTTC	CASSFREGAYEQYF
TRBJ1-5	TRBV27	TRBD1	NA	TGTGCCAGCAGTTTTTCCGGGACAGATAGCAATCAGCCCCAGCATTTT	CASSFSGTDSNQPQHF
TRBJ2-7	TRBV7-2	NA	NA	TGTGCCAGCAGCTTAAATCTGGTCTACACCTACGAGCAGTACTTC	CASSLNLVYTYEQYF
TRBJ2-7	TRBV19	NA	NA	TGTGCCAGTAGTATAGTTCCAGTTGGCCTCTACGAGCAGTACTTC	CASSIVPVGLYEQYF
TRBJ2-7	TRBV11-2	TRBD2	NA	TGTGCCAGCAGCTTGGCGGGACTAGCGCTTTCCTACGAGCAGTACTTC	CASSLAGLALSYEQYF
TRBJ2-3	TRBV30	TRBD2	NA	TGTGCCTGGCTAGCGGGAGGACCCGATACGCAGTATTTT	CAWLAGGPDTQYF
TRBJ1-5	TRBV6-6	TRBD1	NA	TGTGCCAGCAGTTACTCGGGACAGGGGACAAATCAGCCCCAGCATTTT	CASSYSGQGTNQPQHF
TRBJ2-7	TRBV4-2	TRBD2	NA	TGTGCCAGCAGCCAAGCCAGGACTAGCCGGTACGAGCAGTACTTC	CASSQARTSRYEQYF
TRBJ2-7	TRBV10-3	TRBD2	NA	TGTGCCATCAACCCCGGGAGGGAGGGGATCTACGAGCAGTACTTC	CAINPGREGIYEQYF
TRBJ2-2	TRBV27	NA	NA	TGTGCCAGCAGTTTATTGGCCGGGGAGCTGTTTTTT	CASSLLAGELFF
TRBJ2-3	TRBV11-2	NA	NA	TGTGCCAGCAGCTTAGATACCACCTATATTTCCGGGACTAGCACAGATACGCAGTATTTT	CASSLDTTYISGTSTDTQYF
TRBJ1-2	TRBV4-3	TRBD1	NA	TGCGCCAGCAGCCGCAACAGGGGGGCTAACTATGGCTACACCTTC	CASSRNRGANYGYTF
TRBJ2-1	TRBV7-3	NA	NA	TGTGCCAGCAGCTTAACGATTGGTTCCCACAATGAGCAGTTCTTC	CASSLTIGSHNEQFF
TRBJ2-5	TRBV19	NA	NA	TGTGCCAGTAGTATCGCCGGGACCTCGTACCAAGAGACCCAGTACTTC	CASSIAGTSYQETQYF
TRBJ2-5	TRBV7-9	NA	once	TGTGCCAGCAGCTTGGAGACCCAGTACTTC	CASSLETQYF
TRBJ1-2	TRBV5-5	NA	NA	TGTGCCAGCCGAGATTGGGCTAACTATGGCTACACCTTC	CASRDWANYGYTF
TRBJ1-2	TRBV6-5	NA	NA	TGTGCCAGCAGGTCGGACGCGGGCTATGGCTACACCTTC	CASRSDAGYGYTF
TRBJ2-3	TRBV29-1	TRBD1	NA	TGCAGCGTTGACGGGACAGGGGGGACAGATACGCAGTATTTT	CSVDGTGGTDTQYF
TRBJ2-3	TRBV7-2	TRBD1	few	TGTGCCAGCAGACCCGGGACAGGCACAGATACGCAGTATTTT	CASRPGTGTDTQYF
TRBJ1-4	TRBV19	NA	once	TGTGCCAGTTCGATCCTTTGGGCTAATGAAAAACTGTTTTTT	CASSILWANEKLFF
TRBJ1-2	TRBV14	NA	NA	TGTGCCAGCAGCCAAGTAGCCTGGCACGGCTACACCTTC	CASSQVAWHGYTF
TRBJ2-1	TRBV6-5	TRBD2	NA	TGTGCCAGCAGTACCGCCGGGAGGGATGAGCAGTTCTTC	CASSTAGRDEQFF
TRBJ1-2	TRBV4-3	NA	NA	TGCGCCAGCAGCCTCGGACAGACACCCTATGGCTACACCTTC	CASSLGQTPYGYTF
TRBJ1-2	TRBV9	TRBD1	NA	TGTGCCAGCAGCAAGGGACAGGGGTATGGCTACACCTTC	CASSKGQGYGYTF
TRBJ2-7	TRBV27	TRBD1	few	TGTGCCAGCAGTTTTGGGACAGGGACCTACGAGCAGTACTTC	CASSFGTGTYEQYF
TRBJ2-1	TRBV19	TRBD2	NA	TGTGCCAGTAGGAGATTTTGGAAAGCGGGACTCAGAAACAATGAGCAGTTCTTC	CASRRFWKAGLRNNEQFF
TRBJ1-1	TRBV30	NA	NA	TGTGCCTGGAGTGACCTTATTGCTAGGCCCACTGAAGCTTTCTTT	CAWSDLIARPTEAFF
TRBJ1-2	TRBV2	NA	NA	TGTGCCAGCAGTGAAGGGGGAGCTAACTATGGCTACACCTTC	CASSEGGANYGYTF
TRBJ2-7	TRBV15	TRBD1	NA	TGTGCCACCAGCACCGACAGGGCCGTTTCCCAGTACTTC	CATSTDRAVSQYF
TRBJ2-3	TRBV28	NA	NA	TGTGCCAGCAGTCTGGGGGGCTCCCTAGCTTCCACAGATACGCAGTATTTT	CASSLGGSLASTDTQYF
TRBJ2-3	TRBV18	TRBD2	few	TGTGCCAGCTCGGGTGGCGGAGCGGGAGTAACAGATACGCAGTATTTT	CASSGGGAGVTDTQYF
TRBJ1-1	TRBV28	NA	once	TGTGCCAGCAGTTCAGGGACATTTGTTAACACTGAAGCTTTCTTT	CASSSGTFVNTEAFF
TRBJ1-4	TRBV5-1	TRBD1	few	TGCGCCAGCAGCTTGGGCCAGGGGGCATCAAGTGAAAAACTGTTTTTT	CASSLGQGASSEKLFF
TRBJ2-7	TRBV19	NA	NA	TGTGCCAGTAGTATAGACCGGGACGCAGCTCTCGAGCAGTACTTC	CASSIDRDAALEQYF
TRBJ1-1	TRBV10-3	NA	NA	TGTGCCATCAGTGGAAATTGGGATTTTGATTCTGAAGCTTTCTTT	CAISGNWDFDSEAFF
TRBJ2-7	TRBV4-2	TRBD2	NA	TGTGCCAGCAGCCTCCGAGTGACTAGCGGGAGTCCCCACGAGCAGTACTTC	CASSLRVTSGSPHEQYF
TRBJ2-7	TRBV15	TRBD2	NA	TGTGCCACCAGCAGTCGAAGTCCCGGACTAGCGAAGATCTCCTACGAGCAGTACTTC	CATSSRSPGLAKISYEQYF
TRBJ2-7	TRBV7-9	NA	NA	TGTGCCAGCAGCTTTACGGGGCTATGGGCCGAGCAGTACTTC	CASSFTGLWAEQYF
TRBJ2-5	TRBV11-1	NA	NA	TGTGCCAGCAGCCGGGACGTTAGAAAGACCCAGTACTTC	CASSRDVRKTQYF
TRBJ2-5	TRBV5-1	TRBD2	NA	TGCGCCAGCAGCTTGTCAGCGGGAGTAGAGACCCAGTACTTC	CASSLSAGVETQYF
TRBJ2-7	TRBV6-5	TRBD2	NA	TGTGCCAGCAGTCTAGGACTAGCGGGAGGCGGTCTGTACTTC	CASSLGLAGGGLYF
TRBJ2-7	TRBV5-1	NA	once	TGCGCCAGCACGGGGACCACCTACGAGCAGTACTTC	CASTGTTYEQYF